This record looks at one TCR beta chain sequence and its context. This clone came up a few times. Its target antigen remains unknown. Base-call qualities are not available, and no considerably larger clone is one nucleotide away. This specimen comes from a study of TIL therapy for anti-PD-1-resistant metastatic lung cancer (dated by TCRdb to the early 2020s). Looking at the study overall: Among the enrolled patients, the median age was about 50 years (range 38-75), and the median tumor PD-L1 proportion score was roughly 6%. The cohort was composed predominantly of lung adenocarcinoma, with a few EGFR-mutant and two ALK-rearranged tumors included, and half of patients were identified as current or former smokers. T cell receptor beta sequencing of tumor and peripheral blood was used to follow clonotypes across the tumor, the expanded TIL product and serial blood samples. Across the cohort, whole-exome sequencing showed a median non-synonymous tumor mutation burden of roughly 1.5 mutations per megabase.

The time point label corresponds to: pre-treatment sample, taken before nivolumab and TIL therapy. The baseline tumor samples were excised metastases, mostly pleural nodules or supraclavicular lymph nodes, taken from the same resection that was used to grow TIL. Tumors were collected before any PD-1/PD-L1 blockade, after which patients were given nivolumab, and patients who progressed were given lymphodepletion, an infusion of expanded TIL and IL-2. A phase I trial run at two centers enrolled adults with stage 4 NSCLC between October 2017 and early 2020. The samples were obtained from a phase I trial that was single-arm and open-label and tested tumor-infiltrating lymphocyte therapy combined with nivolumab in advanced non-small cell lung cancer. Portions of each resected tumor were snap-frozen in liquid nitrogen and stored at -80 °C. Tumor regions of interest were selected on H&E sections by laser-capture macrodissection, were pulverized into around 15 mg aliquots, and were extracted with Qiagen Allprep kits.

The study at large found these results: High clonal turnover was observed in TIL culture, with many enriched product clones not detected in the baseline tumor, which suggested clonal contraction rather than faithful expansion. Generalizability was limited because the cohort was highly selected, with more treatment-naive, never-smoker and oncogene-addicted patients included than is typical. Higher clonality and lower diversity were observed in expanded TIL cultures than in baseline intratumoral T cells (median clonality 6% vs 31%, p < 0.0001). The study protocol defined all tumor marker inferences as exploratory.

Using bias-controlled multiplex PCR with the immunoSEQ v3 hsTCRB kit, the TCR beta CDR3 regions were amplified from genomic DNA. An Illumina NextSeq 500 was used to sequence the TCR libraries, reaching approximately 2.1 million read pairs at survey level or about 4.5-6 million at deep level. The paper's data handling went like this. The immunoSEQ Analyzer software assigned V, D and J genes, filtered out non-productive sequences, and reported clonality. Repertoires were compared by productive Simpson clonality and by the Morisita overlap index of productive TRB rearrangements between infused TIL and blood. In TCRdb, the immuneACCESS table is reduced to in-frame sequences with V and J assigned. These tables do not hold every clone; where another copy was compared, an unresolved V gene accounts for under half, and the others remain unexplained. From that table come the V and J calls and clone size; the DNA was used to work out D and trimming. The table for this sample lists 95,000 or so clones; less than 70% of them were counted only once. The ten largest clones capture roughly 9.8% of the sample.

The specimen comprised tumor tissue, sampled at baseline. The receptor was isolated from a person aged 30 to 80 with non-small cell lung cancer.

The DNA sequence is TGTGCCAGCAGCTTAATAACAAATTCACCCCTCCACTTT. This gives the protein CASSLITNSPLHF. In this chain, TRBV28 is recombined with TRBJ1-6; the D gene lacks a confident call. A distance of 10 bases separates the germline ends of V and J, which lose 6 bases and 7 bases respectively. The germline V gene gives CDR1 as MDHEN and CDR2 as SYDVKM. The CDR3 holds 13 amino acids from the cysteine to the phenylalanine. Only the CDR3 part of the read is kept: 39 bases, read in frame from the first base.